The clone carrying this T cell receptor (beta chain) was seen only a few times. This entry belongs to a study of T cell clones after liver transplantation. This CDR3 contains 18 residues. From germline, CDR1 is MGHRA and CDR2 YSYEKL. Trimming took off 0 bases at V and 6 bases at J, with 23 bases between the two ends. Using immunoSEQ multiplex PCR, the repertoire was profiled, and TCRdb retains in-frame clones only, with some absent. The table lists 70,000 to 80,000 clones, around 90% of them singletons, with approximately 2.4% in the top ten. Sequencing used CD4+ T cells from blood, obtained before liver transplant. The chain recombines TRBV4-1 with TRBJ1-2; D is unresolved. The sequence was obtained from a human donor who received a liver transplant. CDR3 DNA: TGCGCCAGCAGCCAAGATAGTAAACAGTCTATGGCTATAAATGGCTACACCTTC. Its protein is CASSQDSKQSMAINGYTF.